The T cell receptor (beta chain) described here comes from a study of T cells after posttransplantation cyclophosphamide. Study-wide points: Tissue-infiltrating T cells from skin or gut overlapped little with blood T cells.

The related graft donor's blood sample was taken on the day of bone marrow donation. Cells defined as naive were viable CD3+CD4+ or CD3+CD8+ and CCR7+CD45RA+CD45RO-CD95-CD27+CD28+. The CDR3 has 15 residues. Germline CDR1 reads LNHDA; CDR2 reads SQIVND (reference sequence). V lost 3 bases to trimming and J lost 2 bases, with 11 bases between them. As for this clone: The target antigen is unknown.

Produced via immunoSEQ multiplex PCR; TCRdb's table is partial and in-frame only. Among tens of thousands of clones listed, approximately 98% were seen once. Sequencing input: naive CD8+ T cells sorted from PBMCs. The receptor was isolated from a man aged 35 to 55 in good health, CMV-negative, and a related stem cell transplant donor. The rearrangement uses TRBV19 and TRBJ1-5; D remains ambiguous. Here the CDR3 DNA reads TGTGCCAGTAGTATTACCGCCGGGGGCAATCAGCCCCAGCATTTT. As protein: CASSITAGGNQPQHF.